What follows describes a single T cell receptor beta chain. This clonotype has a count of ten or more. This receptor's antigen is unknown. No much larger clone is present one base from it, and per-base qualities are unavailable. cDNA was synthesized by template-switch 5'RACE using a primer with a 10-nucleotide random unique molecular identifier that tagged each TCR transcript. Over 160 million TCR-beta sequences, covering 15-18 subjects, were produced in each sequencing run. Total RNA was extracted with the RNeasy kit. The KAPA Real-time Library Amplification kit was used to amplify TCR-beta VDJ regions with primers targeting the TCR constant region and the 5'RACE anchor. A first PCR added sample indexes and Illumina adaptors, and a second PCR then raised library yield. The roughly 650 bp TCR product was size-selected on a 2% E-gel SizeSelection system after Ampure bead purification. Before pooling, library quality was checked on a Bioanalyzer, concentration was measured with Qubit, and libraries were quantified with the Kapa Library Quantification kit. An Illumina HiSeq 2500 sequenced the libraries paired-end 2 x 150 bp. To increase sequence diversity, about 25-31% phiX was spiked into each library pool. In the original analysis: Quality-filtered reads were processed with the UMI-based MiGEC pipeline, which removed over 85% of raw TCR sequences during error correction. VDJ genes were aligned to IMGT germline references, and each clonotype was defined by a unique CDR3 amino acid sequence together with V-J genes. VDJtools evaluated clonal expansion, Shannon diversity and CDR3 relatedness (CalcPairwiseDistances, ClusterSamples); CLCbio workbench built phylogenetic trees. Using coefficient-of-variation modelling across technical triplicates, the study counted a clone as expanded if it had at least 8 unique UMIs. Using fastp at Q25 and MiXCR, TCRdb reprocessed the public reads and kept productive beta chains. Every CDR3 protein is listed once, alongside the most common genes and DNA of its rows. What appears here as the V and J calls and clone size reflects TCRdb's work, not the paper's. The sample includes tens of thousands of distinct CDR3 sequences, with roughly 13% observed a single time. The top ten constitute around 4.3% of the sample.

This entry is derived from a study of neurological immune-mediated disorders (dated by TCRdb to about 2019). At the level of the whole study: Using UMI-based sequencing, the study compared peripheral blood TCR-beta repertoires from patients with HTLV-I-associated myelopathy (HAM/TSP), patients with multiple sclerosis, and healthy controls. Longitudinal samples, technical triplicates and paired sorted CD4+ and CD8+ T-cell subsets, alongside PBMC samples, were included among the roughly 110 TCR-beta libraries. Each longitudinal HAM/TSP and healthy donor was sampled at 3 time-points spaced at about 3-45 month intervals. The cohort comprised about 70 subjects: some 15 HAM/TSP patients, approximately 34 multiple sclerosis patients and approximately 20 healthy controls. Broad study findings and their caveats: Expanded clones from different subjects shared no identical CDR3 amino acid sequences, which suggests that TCR-beta repertoires were private in all groups. TCR clonal expansion was greatest in HAM/TSP patients and smallest in MS patients, who ranked below even healthy controls.

Looking up the germline V gene (reference sequence) yields CDR1 DFQATT and CDR2 SNEGSKA. From cysteine to phenylalanine, the CDR3 is 13 amino acids long. Only the CDR3 portion is preserved as DNA: 39 bases, with reading frame beginning at the first base. The meaning of the sample's time point label: longitudinal time-point 1 (baseline). Libraries from unsorted PBMCs were made from 2 million PBMCs kept in RNAlater at -80 degrees C until RNA extraction. Peripheral blood was subjected to Ficoll-Hypaque density gradient centrifugation to isolate PBMCs, which were then cryopreserved in liquid nitrogen. The sequence was obtained from a female donor with HTLV-1-associated myelopathy (HAM/TSP). Rearrangement joined TRBV20-1 to TRBJ2-1; the D call could be TRBD1 or TRBD2, with each sharing 5 bases. Material for sequencing was PBMCs. The sequenced DNA is TGCAGCGATAGGGACCGAAGAGCTAATGAGCAGTTCTTC. It codes for CSDRDRRANEQFF.